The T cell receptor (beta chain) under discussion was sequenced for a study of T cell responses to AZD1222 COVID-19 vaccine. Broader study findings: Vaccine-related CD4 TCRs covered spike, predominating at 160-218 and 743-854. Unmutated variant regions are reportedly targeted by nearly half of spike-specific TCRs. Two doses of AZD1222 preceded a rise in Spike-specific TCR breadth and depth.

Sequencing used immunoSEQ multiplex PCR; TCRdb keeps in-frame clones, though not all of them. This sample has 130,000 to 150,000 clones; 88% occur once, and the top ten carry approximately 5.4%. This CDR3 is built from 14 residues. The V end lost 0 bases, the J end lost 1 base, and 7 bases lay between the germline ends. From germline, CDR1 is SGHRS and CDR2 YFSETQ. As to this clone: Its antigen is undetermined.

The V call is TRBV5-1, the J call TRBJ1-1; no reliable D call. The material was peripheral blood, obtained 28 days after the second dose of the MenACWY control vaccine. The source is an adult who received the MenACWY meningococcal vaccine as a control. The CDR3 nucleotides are TGCGCCAGCAGCTTGGACAGCCGGAACACTGAAGCTTTCTTT. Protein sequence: CASSLDSRNTEAFF.